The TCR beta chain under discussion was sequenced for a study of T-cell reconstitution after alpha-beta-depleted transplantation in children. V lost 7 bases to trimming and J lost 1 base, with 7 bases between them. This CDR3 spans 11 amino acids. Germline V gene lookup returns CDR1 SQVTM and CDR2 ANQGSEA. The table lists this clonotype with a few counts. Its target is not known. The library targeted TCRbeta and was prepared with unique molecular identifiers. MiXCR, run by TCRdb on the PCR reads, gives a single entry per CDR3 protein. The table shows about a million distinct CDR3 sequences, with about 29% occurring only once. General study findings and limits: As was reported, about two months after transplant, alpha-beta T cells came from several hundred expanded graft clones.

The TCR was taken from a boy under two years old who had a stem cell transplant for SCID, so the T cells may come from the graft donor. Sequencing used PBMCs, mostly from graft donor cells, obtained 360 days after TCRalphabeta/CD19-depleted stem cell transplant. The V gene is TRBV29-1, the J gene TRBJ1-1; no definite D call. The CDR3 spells CSAHGNTEAFF. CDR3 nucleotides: TGCAGCGCCCACGGGAACACTGAAGCTTTCTTT.